One T cell receptor (beta chain) is described in this entry. The data stem from a study of blood T cell repertoires in COVID-19. Whole-study context: Whether acute or convalescent, the COVID-19 samples came from the United States, Italy and Spain. T cells, B-cell-depleted T cells, or PBMCs supplied cDNA or gDNA.

In the original processing: Amplification with reference gene primers provided the estimates of nucleated cell counts. Clones were sequenced by immunoSEQ multiplex PCR, and TCRdb holds only the in-frame ones, with some missing. The V and J calls and clone size were taken over from that table, and D and trimming were inferred from the DNA. Of approximately 58,000 clones listed, 65% to 85% are singletons. Per germline, CDR1 SNHLY and CDR2 FYNNEI. Trimming at V came to 1 base and at J to 4 bases, leaving 5 bases not matched to a gene. The CDR3 is made up of 17 amino acids. The sample taken for sequencing was peripheral blood. The receptor comes from a man between 65 and 85 years old with active or convalescent COVID-19. The rearrangement uses TRBV2 and TRBJ2-2, with 11 bases fitting TRBD2. CDR3 nucleotide sequence: TGTGCCAGCAGTGAAGGAAGACTAGCGGGGATCACCGGGGAGCTGTTTTTT. Its translation is CASSEGRLAGITGELFF.